Shown below are 19 T cell receptor beta chains from a single sample sequenced in a study of shared clonotypes between healthy human individuals. Here immunoSEQ multiplex PCR was the method, and the copy in TCRdb shows in-frame clones only, minus some. Of millions of clones detected, around 95% appear once; the ten largest clones hold more than 0.1%. The sample comprised naive CD4+ T cells sorted from blood. Subset reported: CD45RA+ positively selected. These receptors originate from a man aged 18 to 30 in good health.

This sequence joins TRBV5-6 and TRBJ1-6; TRBD1 matches 7 bases. CDR3 length: 16 residues. Germline trimming cut 4 bases from V and 10 bases from J; bases unmatched to any gene: 14. The germline CDR1 and CDR2 sequences are SGHDT and YYEEEE. The CDR3 loop is CASSLRGGTADSPLHF. The DNA of the CDR3 is TGTGCCAGCAGCCTACGAGGGGGGACAGCGGACTCACCCCTCCACTTT.

V and J are TRBV4-1 and TRBJ1-1; TRBD1 matches 10 bases. The germline CDR1 and CDR2 sequences are MGHRA and YSYEKL. V trimming: 3 bases; J trimming: 6 bases; junction bases outside the gene matches: 1. The CDR3 extends over 13 amino acids. CDR3: CASSQDRGSEAFF. The CDR3 DNA sequence: TGCGCCAGCAGCCAGGACAGGGGGTCTGAAGCTTTCTTT.

The chain links TRBV5-1 to TRBJ2-7, with 8 bases lining up with TRBD1. Germline V gene lookup returns CDR1 SGHRS and CDR2 YFSETQ. V trimming: 4 bases; J trimming: 5 bases; junction bases outside the gene matches: 8. This CDR3 contains 14 residues. The CDR3 spells CASSARTGSDEQYF. DNA of the CDR3: TGCGCCAGCAGCGCAAGGACAGGGAGCGACGAGCAGTACTTC. Full variable domain (missing parts from reference TRBV5-1 and TRBJ2-7): KAGVTQTPRYLIKTRGQQVTLSCSPISGHRSVSWYQQTPGQGLQFLFEYFSETQRNKGNFPGRFSGRQFSNSRSEMNVSTLELGDSALYLCASSARTGSDEQYFGPGTRLTVT.

The DNA of the CDR3 is TGTGCCAGCTCTTATGGGGGACCCAACGTCCGTGAGACCCAGTACTTC. Amino acid sequence: CASSYGGPNVRETQYF. V usage is TRBV10-3 and J usage is TRBJ2-5; the D call may be TRBD1 or TRBD2 (5 bases each). V was clipped by 10 bases and J by 5 bases, with 26 bases between them. The length of the CDR3 is 16 residues. The germline V gene has CDR1 ENHRY and CDR2 SYGVKD.

This sequence joins TRBV6-1 and TRBJ2-2; 9 nucleotides match TRBD1. V trimming: 5 bases; J trimming: 4 bases; junction bases outside the gene matches: 5. Germline V gene lookup returns CDR1 MNHNS and CDR2 SASEGT. CDR3 length equals 15 residues. The CDR3 loop is CASSRDRASTGELFF. CDR3 nucleotide sequence: TGTGCCAGCAGTCGGGACAGGGCGAGCACCGGGGAGCTGTTTTTT.

This chain links TRBV18 with TRBJ1-2; 11 nucleotides match TRBD1. The V and J ends lost 3 bases and 7 bases, in that order; junction bases with no gene match: 4. The CDR3 runs 14 residues. The germline CDR1 and CDR2 sequences are KGHSH and LQKENI. DNA for the CDR3: TGTGCCAGCTCACCCACTGGACAGGGGGCTGGCTACACCTTC. Its translation is CASSPTGQGAGYTF.

The CDR3 spells CSTQRGANTGELFF. CDR3 sequence (DNA): TGCAGCACACAAAGGGGGGCGAACACCGGGGAGCTGTTTTTT. This chain connects TRBV29-1 to TRBJ2-2; tentatively, D is TRBD1 or TRBD2 (6 bases each). The CDR3 extends over 14 amino acids. V dropped 8 bases and J dropped 0 bases, with 13 bases sitting between them. Germline lookup yields CDR1 SQVTM and CDR2 ANQGSEA.

The CDR3: CASSSHLITGTGQETQYF. CDR3 nucleotides: TGTGCCAGCAGTTCTCACCTGATTACTGGGACAGGACAAGAGACCCAGTACTTC. The rearrangement links TRBV28 to TRBJ2-5; 8 positions agree with TRBD1. Germline loops: CDR1 MDHEN, CDR2 SYDVKM. CDR3 length: 18 amino acids. V dropped 4 bases and J dropped 2; count of bases not matched to a gene: 15. Looking up the rest from reference TRBV28 and TRBJ2-5 gives the full variable domain: DVKVTQSSRYLVKRTGEKVFLECVQDMDHENMFWYRQDPGLGLRLIYFSYDVKMKEKGDIPEGYSVSREKKERFSLILESASTNQTSMYLCASSSHLITGTGQETQYFGPGTRLLVL.

Here the CDR3 DNA reads TGCGCCAGCAGTGATGTCGGAGTAGCGGTCCTCTCCTACAATGAGCAGTTCTTC. Residues: CASSDVGVAVLSYNEQFF. The chain carries TRBV10-2 and TRBJ2-1, with D possibly TRBD2 on 6 matching bases. Germline values: CDR1 WSHSY, CDR2 SAAADI. The CDR3 runs 18 residues. Trimming pared 3 bases from V and 0 bases from J, leaving 18 bases between.

The rearrangement joins TRBV25-1 to TRBJ2-1; tentatively, D is TRBD1 or TRBD2 (5 bases each). The CDR3 covers 16 residues. Germline loops: CDR1 MGHDK, CDR2 SYGVNS. The V end was cut by 1 base, the J end by 3 bases, with 13 bases between. CDR3 DNA: TGTGCCAGCAGTGAATCAGAGGGGATAGGCTACAATGAGCAGTTCTTC. Protein product: CASSESEGIGYNEQFF.

CDR3 DNA: TGCGCCAGCAGCTCGGGACTAGCGGCCTACGAGCAGTACTTC. The encoded protein is CASSSGLAAYEQYF. The chain uses TRBV4-3 and TRBJ2-7; 11 bases line up with TRBD2. Trimming removed 5 bases from V and 2 bases from J; junction bases left unmatched: 2. The CDR3 totals 14 residues. CDR1 and CDR2 (germline): LGHNA, YSLEER.

V usage is TRBV7-2 and J usage is TRBJ1-6; 7 bases map to TRBD1. Germline-derived CDR1 and CDR2 are SGHTA and FQGNSA. V lost 5 bases to trimming and J lost 7 bases; unmatched junction nucleotides: 8. CDR3 length equals 15 residues. The CDR3 spells CASSPRGQQNSPLHF. Here the CDR3 DNA reads TGTGCCAGCAGCCCAAGGGGGCAGCAAAATTCACCCCTCCACTTT. Filled out from reference TRBV7-2 and TRBJ1-6, the complete variable domain reads GAGVSQSPSNKVTEKGKDVELRCDPISGHTALYWYRQSLGQGLEFLIYFQGNSAPDKSGLPSDRFSAERTGGSVSTLTIQRTQQEDSAVYLCASSPRGQQNSPLHFGNGTRLTVT.

The gene calls are TRBV11-2 and TRBJ1-6; 7 nucleotides line up with TRBD1. This CDR3 is built from 15 residues. Unmatched junction bases numbered 8, after V lost 5 bases and J lost 7 bases. Germline V CDR1 and CDR2: SGHAT, FQNNGV. CDR3 DNA sequence: TGTGCCAGCAGCGCGCAGGGGGATGGAAATTCACCCCTCCACTTT. This sequence encodes CASSAQGDGNSPLHF.

The chain links TRBV7-9 to TRBJ2-3; D gene unclear. Trimming stripped 1 base from V and 0 bases from J, with 14 bases between. The CDR3 sequence is 17 residues long. Germline V gene data show CDR1 as SEHNR and CDR2 as FQNEAQ (reference sequence). The CDR3: CASSLGRATLSTDTQYF. The CDR3 nucleotides read TGTGCCAGCAGCTTAGGAAGGGCTACCCTTAGCACAGATACGCAGTATTTT.

This clone was seen only once. The J gene is TRBJ1-2, the V gene TRBV19, with D possibly TRBD1 on 6 matching bases. Trimming stripped 6 bases from V and 8 bases from J, with 16 bases between. Germline assignment: CDR1 LNHDA and CDR2 SQIVND (reference sequence). The CDR3 loop spans 13 amino acids. The CDR3 sequence: CASRPRQERGYTF. CDR3 DNA: TGTGCCAGTAGACCCCGACAGGAACGGGGCTACACCTTC.

For this clone: Distinct nucleotide sequences in the sample also encode this CDR3. The CDR3: CASSLDGTGNQPQHF. The CDR3 coding sequence is TGTGCCAGCAGCCTAGATGGGACAGGGAATCAGCCCCAGCATTTT. The chain uses TRBV5-4 and TRBJ1-5; 9 bases line up with TRBD1. The V gene end was trimmed by 4 bases and the J gene end by 4 bases; junction bases not matched to a gene: 6. This CDR3 spans 15 amino acids. The germline V gene encodes CDR1 SGHNT and CDR2 YYREEE (reference sequence).

The J gene is TRBJ1-1, the V gene TRBV30; D is undetermined. Trimming cost V 1 base and J 4 bases, with 13 bases left between them. CDR3 length equals 14 residues. Germline V lookup: CDR1 GTSNPN, CDR2 SVGIG (reference sequence). This chain's CDR3 is CAWSGGLPVTEAFF. The CDR3 DNA is TGTGCCTGGAGTGGGGGATTGCCGGTCACTGAAGCTTTCTTT.

The gene calls are TRBV5-1 and TRBJ2-3; 9 bases agree with TRBD2. Trimming cost V 4 bases and J 3 bases; bases outside gene matches: 9. Germline CDR1 SGHRS, CDR2 YFSETQ. This CDR3 region has 16 residues. This CDR3 is CASSLGGAGGTDTQYF. In DNA form, the CDR3 reads TGCGCCAGCAGCCTGGGAGGAGCGGGGGGAACAGATACGCAGTATTTT. Looking up the rest from reference TRBV5-1 and TRBJ2-3 gives the full variable domain: KAGVTQTPRYLIKTRGQQVTLSCSPISGHRSVSWYQQTPGQGLQFLFEYFSETQRNKGNFPGRFSGRQFSNSRSEMNVSTLELGDSALYLCASSLGGAGGTDTQYFGPGTRLTVL.

The chain employs TRBV19 and TRBJ2-7; possible D gene TRBD2, 5 bases. The V end lost 5 bases, the J end lost 2 bases, and 13 bases lay between the germline ends. CDR3 length equals 14 residues. Looked up from germline, CDR1 is LNHDA and CDR2 is SQIVND (reference sequence). The CDR3 DNA reads TGTGCCAGTAGTTCTTTACTAGTAGCCTACGAGCAGTACTTC. This translates into CASSSLLVAYEQYF.